These 22 T cell receptor beta chains came from one sample sequenced in a study of post-analysis software for immune sequencing data (dated by TCRdb to the mid-2010s). Broader findings and caveats from the paper: Patients showed significantly higher frequencies than controls for about 5 TRBV segments, among them TRBV5-6, TRBV5-1 and TRBV20-1.

Libraries were made using PCR. Sequenced using an Illumina HiSeq 2500. To reduce PCR and sequencing biases, unique molecular identifiers were built into the TCR beta cDNA libraries. TCRdb trimmed the raw reads at Q25, called clones with MiXCR and kept productive beta chains. Entries are consolidated by CDR3 protein sequence, retaining the most common genes and DNA. This sample lists about 400,000 distinct CDR3 sequences; less than 35% were detected once. In total, the top ten clones hold 13% of the sample. Their cognate antigens are unknown. The specimen sequenced was blood. The origin of the receptors is a girl aged 5-17 years with multiple sclerosis.

The chain joins TRBV6-6 to TRBJ2-3; no definite D call. Germline-derived CDR1 and CDR2 are MNHNY and SVGAGI (reference sequence). The ends were cut back, 7 bases at V and 3 bases at J, with 14 bases in the middle. This CDR3 has 14 residues. CDR3 nucleotide sequence: TGTGCCAGCATCGACTCAAAAGGAACAGATACGCAGTATTTT. Its protein is CASIDSKGTDTQYF.

This rearrangement joins TRBV4-1 to TRBJ2-6; D gene ambiguous. CDR1 is MGHRA and CDR2 is YSYEKL in the germline V gene. Trimming pared 8 bases from V and 2 bases from J, leaving 13 bases between. The CDR3 consists of 15 residues. The CDR3 sequence is CASGYNPAGANVLTF. CDR3 nucleotide sequence: TGCGCCAGCGGCTACAACCCCGCTGGGGCCAACGTCCTGACTTTC.

With respect to this clonotype: The junction differs from germline at one of its ends, possibly a read error. The chain joins TRBV3-1 to TRBJ2-5; perhaps TRBD2 as D (5 bases). Germline CDR1 reads LGHDT; CDR2 reads YNNKEL (reference sequence). This CDR3 is 14 amino acids long. The CDR3 sequence: CASSQVVLGEAQYF. The CDR3 DNA sequence: TGTGCCAGCAGCCAAGTAGTCTTGGGAGAGGCCCAGTACTTC.

The chain recombines TRBV12-3 or TRBV12-4 with TRBJ2-5; D unresolved. The J call may not be correct, given that the DNA end is closer to TRBJ2-7. The CDR3 is 14 residues long. The CDR3 protein is CASSFHAGPYEQYF. CDR3 nucleotide sequence: TGTGCCAGCAGTTTCCATGCCGGCCCCTACGAGCAGTACTTC.

This chain uses TRBV6-6 with TRBJ2-1; 9 nucleotides align to TRBD2. Germline trimming cut 6 bases from V and 10 bases from J; bases unmatched to any gene: 4. Germline V gene data show CDR1 as MNHNY and CDR2 as SVGAGI (reference sequence). The CDR3 runs 12 residues. CDR3 DNA sequence: TGTGCCAGCAGCAAGACTAGCGGAGAGCAGTTCTTC. This gives the protein CASSKTSGEQFF.

Worth noting for this clonotype: Sequence at one end of the junction differs from germline and may be a read error. V is TRBV5-1 and J is TRBJ2-5, with D possibly being TRBD1 or TRBD2 (5 bases each). This CDR3 region has 12 residues. Germline CDR1 and CDR2: SGHRS and YFSETQ. CDR3 nucleotide sequence: TGCGCCAGCAGGTTGGGGGAAGAGACCCAGTACTTC. Protein sequence: CASRLGEETQYF.

As to this clonotype: Germline is not matched at one junction end, which may reflect a read error. The chain uses TRBV12-3 or TRBV12-4 and TRBJ2-1; 12 nucleotides line up with TRBD2. The CDR3 sequence is 16 residues long. CDR3 sequence (DNA): TGTGCCGGCAGGAGGACTAGCGGGGTGATCTACAATGAGCAGTTCTTC. This sequence encodes CAGRRTSGVIYNEQFF.

The chain recombines TRBV7-2 with TRBJ2-7; the D gene could be TRBD1 or TRBD2 (6 bases each). V lost 5 bases and J lost 3, with 20 bases in between. The CDR3 is 16 amino acids. Germline CDR1 reads SGHTA; CDR2 reads FQGNSA. Written as DNA, the CDR3 is TGTGCCAGCAGCATAACAGGGCCCCGGGGGTACTACGAGCAGTACTTC. Protein sequence: CASSITGPRGYYEQYF.

The rearrangement joins TRBV7-9 to TRBJ1-5; D uncertain. The V gene's germline CDR1 is SEHNR and CDR2 FQNEAQ (reference sequence). The CDR3 is 13 residues long. Trimming pared 2 bases from V and 5 bases from J, leaving 7 bases between. The CDR3 nucleotides are TGTGCCAGCAGCTTAACAGATCATCAGCCCCAGCATTTT. Residues: CASSLTDHQPQHF.

The CDR3: CASSLLGGDRGGYTF. Here the CDR3 DNA reads TGTGCCAGCAGTTTATTAGGCGGGGACAGGGGGGGCTACACCTTC. V usage is TRBV27 and J usage is TRBJ1-2, with 11 positions matching TRBD1. Germline V lookup: CDR1 MNHEY, CDR2 SMNVEV (reference sequence). The CDR3 has 15 residues. V lost 1 base and J lost 8; bases outside the gene matches: 6.

The J gene is TRBJ1-2, the V gene TRBV4-2; weak D call: TRBD1 (5 bases). CDR3 length equals 13 residues. CDR1 and CDR2 (germline): LGHNA, YNFKEQ. V gave up 0 bases and J gave up 8 bases, with 10 bases separating them. The CDR3 DNA sequence: TGTGCCAGCAGCCAAGATGAGGGGCTCGGCTACACCTTC. Protein product: CASSQDEGLGYTF.

In this sample, this clonotype turned up once. The V and J genes are TRBV20-1 and TRBJ2-7; D is possibly TRBD1 (6 bases). This CDR3 contains 16 residues. Trimming took off 5 bases at V and 0 bases at J, with 20 bases between the two ends. Germline lookup yields CDR1 DFQATT and CDR2 SNEGSKA (reference sequence). The CDR3 DNA follows: TGCAGTGCTCCTACTACCGGGACACAGAGCTCCTACGAGCAGTACTTC. Translating gives CSAPTTGTQSSYEQYF.

The chain carries TRBV5-1 and TRBJ1-1, with 7 positions matching TRBD1. CDR1 and CDR2 from the germline V gene are SGHRS and YFSETQ. The CDR3 totals 17 residues. The V segment lost 5 bases and the J segment 5 bases; nucleotides outside the gene matches: 18. The DNA of the CDR3 is TGCGCCAGCAGACCCGCAGCTTATCCGCAGGGGGTGACTGAAGCTTTCTTT. Translation: CASRPAAYPQGVTEAFF. Filled out from reference TRBV5-1 and TRBJ1-1, the complete variable domain reads KAGVTQTPRYLIKTRGQQVTLSCSPISGHRSVSWYQQTPGQGLQFLFEYFSETQRNKGNFPGRFSGRQFSNSRSEMNVSTLELGDSALYLCASRPAAYPQGVTEAFFGQGTRLTVV.

This clonotype was recorded at least ten times. The chain couples TRBV29-1 to TRBJ2-7, with D unclear. CDR1 is SQVTM, CDR2 ANQGSEA, per germline. The CDR3 is 12 residues long. The germline V and J ends were trimmed by 2 bases and 2 bases, with 7 bases remaining between them. The CDR3 DNA follows: TGCAGCGTTGAATCAGTTCCCTACGAGCAGTACTTC. Protein: CSVESVPYEQYF.

This clonotype was seen a handful of times. A much larger clone sits a single nucleotide away, making a read error possible. This rearrangement joins TRBV12-3 or TRBV12-4 to TRBJ2-5, with 7 nucleotides matching TRBD2. The CDR3 is made up of 14 amino acids. This chain's CDR3 is CTSSLYGGQETQYF. The DNA for the CDR3 is TGTACCAGCAGTTTGTACGGGGGGCAAGAGACCCAGTACTTC.

The rearrangement joins TRBV19 to TRBJ2-5, with 7 nucleotides matching TRBD1. V was clipped by 0 bases and J by 5 bases; unmatched bases: 6. The CDR3 totals 15 residues. Germline assignment: CDR1 LNHDA and CDR2 SQIVND (reference sequence). CDR3 bases: TGTGCCAGTAGTATAGATCGGACAGGCACGGAGACCCAGTACTTC. Its translation is CASSIDRTGTETQYF.

In its sample, this clonotype was seen a few times. This chain joins TRBV6-1 and TRBJ1-6; D remains unclear. Trimming removed 4 bases at V and 7 bases at J, with 17 bases between. Germline V gene lookup returns CDR1 MNHNS and CDR2 SASEGT. This CDR3 is built from 16 residues. CDR3 sequence: CASSGLSSRLNSPLHF. The CDR3 DNA reads TGTGCCAGCAGTGGACTCTCCTCTCGGTTGAATTCACCCCTCCACTTT.

The chain recombines TRBV7-2 with TRBJ2-5; D remains unclear. Germline CDR1 and CDR2: SGHTA and FQGNSA. The CDR3 totals 15 residues. V lost 3 bases to trimming and J lost 5 bases, with 16 bases between them. For the CDR3, the DNA is TGTGCCAGCAGCTTGTCTCAGGTTCACGGGGAGACCCAGTACTTC. Residues: CASSLSQVHGETQYF.

The rearrangement links TRBV14 to TRBJ2-5, with a possible D match to TRBD2 (5 bases). Germline values: CDR1 SGHDN, CDR2 FVKESK. Trimming shortened V by 5 bases and J by 7 bases, and 17 bases separated the two germline ends. The CDR3 length is 14 residues. The CDR3 sequence: CASSVDLTRGTQYF. The CDR3 region has the DNA TGTGCCAGCAGCGTGGACCTAACTCGGGGGACCCAGTACTTC.

In regard to this clonotype: One end of the junction fails to match germline, which may point to a read error. The rearrangement links TRBV28 to TRBJ2-3; D is perhaps TRBD2 (6 bases). The CDR3 runs to 15 residues. Germline-derived CDR1 and CDR2 are MDHEN and SYDVKM. The CDR3 sequence is CASSLQASGPDTQYF. The CDR3 DNA reads TGTGCCAGTAGTTTACAAGCGAGCGGGCCGGATACGCAGTATTTT.

This rearrangement joins TRBV5-1 to TRBJ2-3, with TRBD1 matching over 8 bases. The junction had 9 bases not matched to a gene; V was cut back by 4 bases and J by 2 bases. The CDR3 loop spans 16 amino acids. Germline V gives CDR1 SGHRS, CDR2 YFSETQ. The CDR3 sequence: CASSQDRGIHTDTQYF. The CDR3 DNA follows: TGCGCCAGCAGCCAAGACAGGGGAATTCACACAGATACGCAGTATTTT.

This chain connects TRBV6-5 to TRBJ2-3; D may match TRBD1 or TRBD2 (6 bases each). The V gene lost 2 bases and the J gene lost 8 bases, with 20 bases spanning the gap. The V gene's germline CDR1 is MNHEY and CDR2 SVGAGI. The CDR3 is 16 amino acids. The DNA of the CDR3 is TGTGCCAGCAGTTACGAGGGGGGCGCTTACCGGGGTACGCAGTATTTT. This codes for CASSYEGGAYRGTQYF.